This T cell receptor (beta chain) was sequenced in a study of CD8 T cells in Susac syndrome (dated 2019 in TCRdb). Study-level background: Repertoire sequencing was used to test whether CD8+ T cell activation and differentiation in Susac syndrome was antigen driven.

High-throughput TCR beta sequencing profiled peripheral blood CD8+ and CD4+ T cells from healthy donors, Susac syndrome patients and multiple sclerosis patients. Treatment-naive patients with stable or active relapsing-remitting disease fulfilling revised McDonald criteria were used as multiple sclerosis controls. Bulk CD8+ and CD4+ T cells were purified by magnetic negative isolation, whereas CD8+ TEMRA cells were enriched by FACS. Blood was drawn into EDTA tubes, processed within 24 hours, and PBMCs were isolated by density gradient centrifugation. PBMCs intended for TCR sequencing were cryopreserved in liquid nitrogen and were subsequently thawed in a 37 degrees C water bath. A purity of at least 90% was achieved for sorted or isolated CD4+, CD8+ and CD8+ TEMRA cells. Details on this clonotype: Its antigen is still unknown. There are no base qualities to consult, and no much larger clone falls within one base.

RNA was extracted with the RNeasy kit and about 0.5 to 1 ug was reverse transcribed using random hexamers. TCR beta CDR3 regions were amplified with the immunoSEQ multiplex PCR assay covering 54 Vbeta and 13 Jbeta segments. To correct PCR amplification bias, a synthetic template baseline was used for both primer optimization and computational correction. The authors processed their data as follows. Reads were assigned to V, D and J genes according to IMGT and analyzed in immunoSEQ Analyzer, with only productive sequences retained. Clonality was calculated as one minus the Shannon entropy normalized by log2 of the number of productive unique sequences. Public and private clones were assessed among the 100 most prevalent clones of each patient and control. Clones were defined as Susac-specific if absent from the healthy and MS cohorts, from 1052 published viral clones and from other ImmuneACCESS disease sequences. TCRdb's own reprocessing of the public reads used fastp at Q25 and MiXCR and kept productive beta chains. CDR3 protein duplicates are merged, each entry listing the most common genes and DNA. TCRdb assigned the V and J calls; the authors' analysis was not used. Within this sample are about 140,000 distinct CDR3 sequences, with 85% to 95% of them counted one time only. Of the sample, around 0.11% falls within the top ten clones.

The full study reports these points: The study acknowledged that relatively few individuals were included in the TCR sequencing and HLA analysis.

Between the V and J ends, shortened by 1 base and 2 bases respectively, the junction contains 6 bases. Reading the germline V gene gives CDR1 MGHRA and CDR2 YSYEKL. The CDR3 starts with the cysteine, ends with the phenylalanine, and has 14 residues. Only CDR3 DNA is held: 42 bases, read in frame from base 1. Sequencing was carried out using CD4+ T cells from PBMCs. The receptor was derived from a human donor with multiple sclerosis. This sequence uses TRBV4-1 and TRBJ1-5; the D gene lacks a confident call. The CDR3 region reads CASSQGAGNQPQHF. The DNA sequence reads TGCGCCAGCAGCCAAGGGGCAGGCAATCAGCCCCAGCATTTT.